This T cell receptor (beta chain) is from a study of cytomegalovirus exposure and HLA in healthy donors. Study observations and caveats: The classifier reportedly diagnosed cytomegalovirus status with high sensitivity and specificity. Researchers counted over 150 TCR beta chains as cytomegalovirus-associated.

PCR primers comprised 60 Vbeta and 13 Jbeta primers. This table comes from immunoSEQ multiplex PCR, and its TCRdb copy is limited to in-frame clones, with some not included. The sample shows around 130,000 clones, approximately 75% of them seen only once. A single count supports this clone. The antigen is undetermined. Trimming removed 0 bases from V and 0 bases from J; junction bases left unmatched: 0. CDR3 length: 16 residues. Per germline, CDR1 LGHNA and CDR2 YNFKEQ. Sequencing was done on a sample of PBMCs. The sequence was obtained from a woman between 35 and 50 years old in good health and CMV-seropositive. The gene calls are TRBV4-2 and TRBJ1-3, with 9 bases matching TRBD1. DNA for the CDR3: TGTGCCAGCAGCCAAGAGGGACAGGGCTCTGGAAACACCATATATTTT. As protein: CASSQEGQGSGNTIYF.